This T cell receptor beta chain emerged from a study of T cells in Graves' hyperthyroidism and ophthalmopathy. TCR beta CDR3 sequences were amplified from RNA transcripts. With the HTBI primer set, the TCR CDR3 went through a first round of RT-PCR. TCRdb re-called the multiplex PCR reads with MiXCR, one entry per CDR3 protein. The sample records 550,000 to 850,000 distinct CDR3 sequences, around 19% being singletons. The CDR3 runs to 12 residues. V lost 8 bases and J lost 6, with 14 bases in between. The genes are TRBV12-3 or TRBV12-4 and TRBJ2-7; a weak D match, TRBD2 (7 bases). The TCR sequence derives from a woman in her 50s with Graves' hyperthyroidism that later progressed to Graves' ophthalmopathy. The sample was blood. This CDR3 reads CASAGASFEQYF. CDR3 in DNA: TGTGCCAGCGCGGGGGCCTCGTTCGAGCAGTACTTC.